A single sample is the source of the 27 T cell receptor beta chains below, sequenced in a study of shared clonotypes between healthy human individuals. The repertoire was sequenced with immunoSEQ multiplex PCR; TCRdb's copy has only in-frame clones and lacks some. This table has a few million clones, 90% to 96% appearing once. Sequencing used naive CD4+ T cells sorted from blood. Sample subset: CD45RA+ positively selected. The receptors here all came from a man younger than 30 in good health.

The J gene is TRBJ2-1, the V gene TRBV15, with D possibly being TRBD1 or TRBD2 (5 bases each). Germline V lookup: CDR1 LNHNV, CDR2 YYDKDF (reference sequence). V shed 0 bases and J shed 7 bases, with 16 bases lying between them. This CDR3 is built from 16 residues. The CDR3 nucleotides read TGTGCCACCAGCAGAGATGGGGCTAGCCAATGGAATGAGCAGTTCTTC. This gives the protein CATSRDGASQWNEQFF.

V and J are TRBV6-5 and TRBJ1-4; D is unresolved. CDR3 length: 14 amino acids. Trimming stripped 5 bases from V and 5 bases from J, with 12 bases between. Per the germline V gene, CDR1 is MNHEY and CDR2 is SVGAGI. The CDR3 coding sequence is TGTGCCAGCAGTCCAACTACGGGGAATGAAAAACTGTTTTTT. Translation: CASSPTTGNEKLFF.

The gene calls are TRBV10-2 and TRBJ2-7; D could derive from TRBD1 or TRBD2 (5 bases each). This CDR3 has 12 residues. Trimming left V 6 bases short and J 4 bases short, with 10 bases between. Germline CDR1 and CDR2: WSHSY and SAAADI. CDR3: CASSNGAYEQYF. CDR3 bases: TGCGCCAGCAGCAACGGGGCTTACGAGCAGTACTTC.

The chain uses TRBV9 and TRBJ2-3; 11 bases fit TRBD2. Germline V gene data show CDR1 as SGDLS and CDR2 as YYNGEE. Losses at the gene ends were 0 bases for V and 3 bases for J; bases not matched to a gene: 9. The CDR3 is 18 amino acids. The CDR3 here is CASSVGVAGGQGTDTQYF. The CDR3 DNA is TGTGCCAGCAGCGTAGGAGTAGCGGGGGGGCAGGGGACAGATACGCAGTATTTT.

This sequence joins TRBV10-3 and TRBJ1-2; D is perhaps TRBD1 (5 bases). The CDR3 is 14 amino acids. Deletions cut 6 bases from V and 2 bases from J, with 13 bases between. Germline CDR1 is ENHRY and CDR2 is SYGVKD. For the CDR3, the DNA is TGTGCCATCAGATTCGGCAGGGACAACTATGGCTACACCTTC. Translated, it gives CAIRFGRDNYGYTF.

The chain carries TRBV4-1 and TRBJ2-5, with 8 bases identical to TRBD2. The CDR3 is made up of 17 amino acids. The V segment lost 5 bases and the J segment 0 bases; nucleotides outside the gene matches: 11. Germline CDR1 MGHRA, CDR2 YSYEKL. The CDR3 bases are TGCGCCAGCAGCTTTACGGGGCCAGCGGGAGACCAAGAGACCCAGTACTTC. It is translated as CASSFTGPAGDQETQYF.

The rearrangement uses TRBV6-1 and TRBJ2-1; D remains ambiguous. The germline V gene has CDR1 MNHNS and CDR2 SASEGT. V lost 2 bases and J lost 10, with 6 bases in between. This CDR3 comprises 11 residues. The CDR3 DNA reads as TGTGCCAGCAGTGAATTGTTCGAGCAGTTCTTC. Residues: CASSELFEQFF.

V and J are TRBV7-6 and TRBJ2-5, with 8 positions matching TRBD1. Germline V gene data show CDR1 as SGHVS and CDR2 as FNYEAQ. The V and J ends lost 1 base and 1 base, in that order; junction bases with no gene match: 2. The CDR3 has 15 amino acids. CDR3 residues: CASSLGGTGQETQYF. In DNA, the CDR3 is TGTGCCAGCAGCTTAGGCGGGACAGGCCAAGAGACCCAGTACTTC.

This chain links TRBV6-5 with TRBJ2-2; D unclear. With 0 bases removed from V and 3 bases from J, the gap between germline ends came to 11 bases. Germline V lookup: CDR1 MNHEY, CDR2 SVGAGI. This CDR3 comprises 16 residues. The CDR3 loop reads CASSYSRQWDTGELFF. The CDR3 DNA reads as TGTGCCAGCAGTTACTCCCGGCAGTGGGACACCGGGGAGCTGTTTTTT.

The chain employs TRBV7-9 and TRBJ2-1; no reliable D call. The V and J ends lost 5 bases and 1 base respectively, with 12 bases between them. The CDR3 has 15 residues. From germline, CDR1 is SEHNR and CDR2 FQNEAQ (reference sequence). The CDR3 is CASSTFRLSYNEQFF. The CDR3 nucleotides read TGTGCCAGCAGCACCTTCCGGCTGTCCTACAATGAGCAGTTCTTC. Full variable domain (outside the CDR3, taken from reference TRBV7-9 and TRBJ2-1): DTGVSQNPRHKITKRGQNVTFRCDPISEHNRLYWYRQTLGQGPEFLTYFQNEAQLEKSRLLSDRFSAERPKGSFSTLEIQRTEQGDSAMYLCASSTFRLSYNEQFFGPGTRLTVL.

The chain is built from TRBV6-1 and TRBJ2-5; D ambiguous. This CDR3 is 15 amino acids long. The germline V gene encodes CDR1 MNHNS and CDR2 SASEGT. V dropped 7 bases and J dropped 2 bases, with 17 bases sitting between them. CDR3: CASNTRGGDQETQYF. Written as DNA, the CDR3 is TGTGCCAGCAATACGAGAGGTGGGGATCAAGAGACCCAGTACTTC.

V is TRBV7-3 and J is TRBJ2-1, with D possibly being TRBD1 (5 bases). The germline CDR1 and CDR2 sequences are SGHTA and FQGTGA. This CDR3 contains 13 residues. Trimming shortened V by 2 bases and J by 7 bases, and 9 bases separated the two germline ends. CDR3 in amino acids: CASSLLGANEQFF. The CDR3 DNA is TGTGCCAGCAGCTTACTAGGGGCTAATGAGCAGTTCTTC. The full variable domain, rest sourced from reference TRBV7-3 and TRBJ2-1, is GAGVSQTPSNKVTEKGKYVELRCDPISGHTALYWYRQSLGQGPEFLIYFQGTGAADDSGLPNDRFFAVRPEGSVSTLKIQRTERGDSAVYLCASSLLGANEQFFGPGTRLTVL.

This chain uses TRBV6-1 with TRBJ1-1; D possibly corresponds to TRBD1 (5 bases). Germline V gene lookup returns CDR1 MNHNS and CDR2 SASEGT. V was trimmed by 5 bases and J by 4 bases, leaving 11 bases between them. CDR3 length equals 13 residues. The CDR3 is CASSPAQGTEAFF. CDR3 coding DNA: TGTGCCAGCAGTCCCGCCCAGGGCACTGAAGCTTTCTTT.

The V and J genes are TRBV15 and TRBJ1-5; the D is unclear. In germline, CDR1 is LNHNV, CDR2 YYDKDF (reference sequence). This CDR3 contains 15 residues. Trimming removed 0 bases from V and 0 bases from J, with 6 bases in between. This CDR3 is CATSREEASNQPQHF. The CDR3, as DNA: TGTGCCACCAGCAGAGAAGAGGCTAGCAATCAGCCCCAGCATTTT.

A remark on this clone: Its ends do not fully match the called genes, so a read error is possible. This sequence joins TRBV6-5 and TRBJ1-1; 8 bases map to TRBD1. Per germline, CDR1 MNHEY and CDR2 SVGAGI. This CDR3 has 14 residues. In DNA form, the CDR3 reads TGTGCCAGCACTCTGGGACAGGCATACACCGAAGCTTTCTTT. Translating it yields CASTLGQAYTEAFF.

The rearrangement joins TRBV4-3 to TRBJ2-7; the match to TRBD1 covers 9 bases. CDR1 LGHNA and CDR2 YSLEER come from the germline V gene. V was pared by 4 bases and J by 5 bases, with 6 bases of the junction left unmatched. This CDR3 spans 14 amino acids. CDR3 amino acids: CASSLGDRVNEQYF. Written as DNA, the CDR3 is TGCGCCAGCAGCCTGGGGGACAGGGTAAACGAGCAGTACTTC.

This chain links TRBV19 with TRBJ2-1; 7 bases are shared with TRBD1. From germline, CDR1 is LNHDA and CDR2 SQIVND (reference sequence). The CDR3 has 17 amino acids. V lost 2 bases and J lost 1; bases outside the gene matches: 8. In DNA form, the CDR3 reads TGTGCCAGTAGTATACCCTACAGGGGTCGGTCCTACAATGAGCAGTTCTTC. Its protein is CASSIPYRGRSYNEQFF.

The chain couples TRBV7-2 to TRBJ2-1; D might be TRBD1 (6 bases). This CDR3 is 13 amino acids long. Deletions cut 5 bases from V and 3 bases from J, with 8 bases between. Germline CDR1 SGHTA, CDR2 FQGNSA. The DNA for the CDR3 is TGTGCCAGCAGCCTACAGGGCTACAATGAGCAGTTCTTC. It is translated as CASSLQGYNEQFF.

A remark on this clone: At the DNA level, this CDR3 is encoded by other sequences in the same sample as well. The chain has TRBV5-1 and TRBJ2-1; TRBD2 aligns across 8 bases. V was clipped by 1 base and J by 0 bases; unmatched bases: 0. This CDR3 region has 15 residues. Germline V gene data show CDR1 as SGHRS and CDR2 as YFSETQ. The CDR3 nucleotides are TGCGCCAGCAGCTTGAGCGGGGGCTCCTACAATGAGCAGTTCTTC. It yields the protein CASSLSGGSYNEQFF.

The chain combines TRBV28 with TRBJ1-3; TRBD1 aligns across 7 bases. J was trimmed by 2 bases and V by 5 bases; bases with no gene match: 12. The CDR3 consists of 17 residues. CDR1 and CDR2 (germline): MDHEN, SYDVKM. CDR3 protein: CASSPYPKTGTGNTIYF. For the CDR3, the DNA is TGTGCCAGCAGTCCCTATCCTAAGACAGGGACTGGAAACACCATATATTTT.

This chain's CDR3 is CASTWSWANEKLFF. The DNA of the CDR3 is TGTGCCAGCACTTGGAGCTGGGCCAATGAAAAACTGTTTTTT. The chain is built from TRBV28 and TRBJ1-4; D is unclear. V was pared by 7 bases and J by 5 bases, with 14 bases between. This CDR3 has 14 amino acids. Germline-derived CDR1 and CDR2 are MDHEN and SYDVKM.

The chain couples TRBV11-2 to TRBJ2-3, with TRBD2 matching 11 bases. Germline V gene lookup returns CDR1 SGHAT and CDR2 FQNNGV. J was trimmed by 5 bases and V by 4 bases; bases with no gene match: 5. The CDR3 runs 15 residues. The DNA for the CDR3 is TGTGCCAGCAGCTCACTAGCGGGGGTCGGAGATACGCAGTATTTT. Protein sequence: CASSSLAGVGDTQYF.

The chain joins TRBV7-9 to TRBJ2-7; D unresolved. The V gene's germline CDR1 is SEHNR and CDR2 FQNEAQ (reference sequence). Trimming cost V 7 bases and J 3 bases, with 10 bases left between them. There are 12 residues in the CDR3. This chain's CDR3 is CASTMESYEQYF. CDR3 coding DNA: TGTGCCAGCACGATGGAGAGCTACGAGCAGTACTTC.

This clone turned up a few times. Other DNA sequences of this sample code for an identical CDR3. The chain links TRBV28 to TRBJ2-3; D is unclear. The CDR3 length is 13 residues. CDR1 and CDR2 (germline): MDHEN, SYDVKM. Trimming shortened V by 4 bases and J by 0 bases, and 5 bases separated the two germline ends. CDR3 sequence (DNA): TGTGCCAGCAGTTCCGGTAGCACAGATACGCAGTATTTT. Translated: CASSSGSTDTQYF.

The V and J genes are TRBV2 and TRBJ1-5; no clear D gene. CDR3 length equals 15 residues. Trimming stripped 2 bases from V and 1 base from J, with 9 bases between. Germline V gene data show CDR1 as SNHLY and CDR2 as FYNNEI. The CDR3, as DNA: TGTGCCAGCAGTGAACGTCCGCGGAGCAATCAGCCCCAGCATTTT. Residues: CASSERPRSNQPQHF.

This clone was seen a handful of times. DNA of the CDR3: TGTGCCTGGAGTGGACAGGGGGCCTCGCCCCAGCATTTT. Its translation is CAWSGQGASPQHF. The V and J genes are TRBV30 and TRBJ1-5, with TRBD1 matching 10 bases. The junction had 3 bases not matched to a gene; V was cut back by 1 base and J by 9 bases. CDR1 is GTSNPN, CDR2 SVGIG, per germline (reference sequence). The CDR3 runs to 13 residues.

The chain couples TRBV5-6 to TRBJ2-3; possibly TRBD2 for D (6 bases). Germline CDR1 SGHDT, CDR2 YYEEEE. This CDR3 comprises 15 residues. The V gene lost 3 bases and the J gene lost 2 bases, with 13 bases spanning the gap. The CDR3 reads CASSSGLAFTDTQYF. The CDR3 DNA reads as TGTGCCAGCAGCTCGGGACTGGCTTTCACAGATACGCAGTATTTT.